This entry lists 4 T cell receptor beta chains sequenced from one sample in a study of cytomegalovirus exposure and HLA in healthy donors. Data came from immunoSEQ multiplex PCR; TCRdb stores just in-frame clones and leaves some out. The table shows some 290,000 clones, with approximately 88% occurring only once. The sample was PBMCs. All receptors come from a man under 40 in good health and CMV-seronegative.

This clone was observed once. The rearrangement joins TRBV15 to TRBJ2-7; tentative D call: TRBD2 (7 bases). V dropped 0 bases and J dropped 0 bases, with 15 bases sitting between them. CDR3 length equals 17 residues. Germline assignment: CDR1 LNHNV and CDR2 YYDKDF (reference sequence). CDR3 DNA: TGTGCCACCAGCAGAGACTTTGGGGGCGGGAGCTCCTACGAGCAGTACTTC. Protein product: CATSRDFGGGSSYEQYF.

The V gene is TRBV2, the J gene TRBJ2-2; TRBD1 matches 9 bases. The CDR3 spans 16 residues. The V segment lost 5 bases and the J segment 6 bases; nucleotides outside the gene matches: 10. Germline V gene lookup returns CDR1 SNHLY and CDR2 FYNNEI. CDR3: CASSSGQGFASGELFF. The DNA of the CDR3 is TGTGCCAGCAGTTCGGGACAGGGTTTTGCATCCGGGGAGCTGTTTTTT.

The chain recombines TRBV5-8 with TRBJ1-4; D is undetermined. The V gene's germline CDR1 is SGHTS and CDR2 YDEGEE. Trimming left V 2 bases short and J 16 bases short, with 18 bases between. This CDR3 comprises 13 residues. The CDR3 DNA reads as TGTGCCAGCAGCTTAAAATTTAACAGAATACGGTTTTTT. It is translated as CASSLKFNRIRFF.

The chain employs TRBV27 and TRBJ2-5; 10 bases line up with TRBD2. Trimming at V came to 4 bases and at J to 0 bases, leaving 14 bases not matched to a gene. Looked up from germline, CDR1 is MNHEY and CDR2 is SMNVEV (reference sequence). There are 19 residues in the CDR3. The CDR3 DNA follows: TGTGCCAGCAGTTCACTAACCTCATGGACTAGCGGCTACCAAGAGACCCAGTACTTC. Residues: CASSSLTSWTSGYQETQYF.